This T cell receptor (beta chain) was observed in a study of CXCR3-negative and CXCR3-positive naive CD8 T cells. Details on this clonotype: Its antigen is still unknown.

The CDR3 length is 11 residues. Germline V gives CDR1 MDHEN, CDR2 SYDVKM. Regarding the study as a whole: More hydrophobic TRB CDR3s occurred in CXCR3-positive than in CXCR3-negative naive cells.

Via 5' RACE with UMI labels, TRB cDNA libraries were prepared. TCRdb processed the 5' RACE reads again and assigns one entry to each CDR3 protein, with no DNA. Found here are around 60,000 distinct CDR3 sequences; the top ten clones hold 0.7% to 0.95%. The sequenced material came from naive CXCR3+ CD8+ T cells from blood. Noted subset: CD45RO-CCR7+CD27+CD95- naive CD8+ T cells expressing CXCR3 (TNR3+). The receptor's source is a human donor in good health. Some clones in this sample may be carry-over from other donors' samples. V and J are TRBV28 and TRBJ2-7. CDR3: CASTDSYEQYF.